This T cell receptor beta chain was documented in a study of Tregs in tolerant kidney transplant recipients. General observations from the study: Tregs expanded with activated donor B cells seemed most donor-specific. Tolerant patients' donor-specific Tregs expanded beyond overall Tregs, suggesting antigen-driven growth. No direct test of biological reproducibility was done here.

Unstimulated Tregs (CD4+CD25+CD127-) and CD4+CD25- non-Tregs were sorted from PBMCs. The CDR3 has 15 residues. Germline-derived CDR1 and CDR2 are GTSNPN and SVGIG (reference sequence). V trimming: 0 bases; J trimming: 7 bases; junction bases outside the gene matches: 5. Generated by immunoSEQ multiplex PCR, the TCRdb table keeps only in-frame clones and is missing some. The data show some 74,000 clones, around 93% seen once. Turning to this clone: Its antigen is still unknown.

The sequence was obtained from a human donor who received a combined kidney and bone marrow transplant. The genes are TRBV30 and TRBJ2-2; 10 positions agree with TRBD2. Sequencing was performed on Tregs from blood, taken before the transplant. Written as DNA, the CDR3 is TGTGCCTGGAGTGTAGGTCTAGCGGGAGTCGGGGAGCTGTTTTTT. Translating it yields CAWSVGLAGVGELFF.